Below are 28 T cell receptor beta chains sequenced from a single sample in a study of blood T cell repertoires in COVID-19. TCRdb keeps only in-frame clones here, not all; method: immunoSEQ multiplex PCR. This sample yields about 63,000 clones, of which 84% are seen a single time; 12% belongs to the top ten. Sequences were obtained from peripheral blood. These receptors were collected from a human donor in a cohort sampled during active COVID-19.

The J gene is TRBJ2-7, the V gene TRBV7-8, with 9 bases that match TRBD1. The CDR3 totals 14 residues. The V segment lost 4 bases and the J segment 5 bases; nucleotides outside the gene matches: 6. Germline assignment: CDR1 SGHVS and CDR2 FQNEAQ. The CDR3 protein is CASSYGTGIDEQYF. The CDR3 DNA reads as TGTGCCAGCAGCTACGGGACAGGGATCGACGAGCAGTACTTC.

The chain employs TRBV6-4 and TRBJ2-2; D might be TRBD2 (5 bases). Trimming removed 6 bases at V and 8 bases at J, with 16 bases between. The length of the CDR3 is 14 residues. Germline V CDR1 and CDR2: MRHNA, SNTAGT. CDR3 sequence: CASSPARAGGELFF. The CDR3 bases are TGTGCCAGCAGCCCAGCGAGGGCCGGGGGGGAGCTGTTTTTT.

The rearrangement links TRBV6-1 to TRBJ2-2; D perhaps matches TRBD2 (5 bases). V lost 3 bases and J 7 bases, leaving 12 bases between the germline ends. The length of the CDR3 is 14 residues. Germline CDR1 reads MNHNS; CDR2 reads SASEGT. The CDR3 loop is CASSESTGFGELFF. DNA for the CDR3: TGTGCCAGCAGTGAGAGCACGGGATTCGGGGAGCTGTTTTTT.

This clone was recorded a few times. The chain couples TRBV4-1 to TRBJ1-1; D perhaps matches TRBD1 (6 bases). With 0 bases removed from V and 7 bases from J, the gap between germline ends came to 12 bases. Looked up from germline, CDR1 is MGHRA and CDR2 is YSYEKL. This CDR3 comprises 14 residues. The DNA of the CDR3 is TGCGCCAGCAGCCAAGATTTCAGCAGGGGTGAAGCTTTCTTT. It is translated as CASSQDFSRGEAFF.

The rearrangement links TRBV29-1 to TRBJ1-2; a weak D match, TRBD1 (6 bases). Germline CDR1 reads SQVTM; CDR2 reads ANQGSEA. This CDR3 comprises 16 residues. The V end lost 3 bases, the J end lost 3 bases, and 20 bases lay between the germline ends. CDR3 amino acids: CSVDPGATGIDYGYTF. The CDR3, as DNA: TGCAGCGTTGACCCTGGAGCTACAGGGATCGACTATGGCTACACCTTC.

This chain joins TRBV28 and TRBJ2-2; the match to TRBD1 covers 7 bases. The CDR3 totals 15 residues. Per germline, CDR1 MDHEN and CDR2 SYDVKM. Trimming cost V 3 bases and J 6 bases; bases outside gene matches: 7. The CDR3: CASSFRRQGAGELFF. CDR3 DNA sequence: TGTGCCAGCAGTTTCCGAAGACAGGGCGCCGGGGAGCTGTTTTTT.

This chain's CDR3 is CASSLEGQGNSPLHF. CDR3 DNA sequence: TGTGCCAGCAGCTTAGAGGGACAGGGTAATTCACCCCTCCACTTT. J is TRBJ1-6 and V is TRBV11-2; 9 nucleotides align to TRBD1. The CDR3 contains 15 residues. V trimming: 0 bases; J trimming: 6 bases; junction bases outside the gene matches: 0. Looked up from germline, CDR1 is SGHAT and CDR2 is FQNNGV.

This chain uses TRBV11-3 with TRBJ2-5, with 15 bases that match TRBD2. V shed 1 base, J shed 4 bases, and the junction held 4 bases outside the gene matches. The CDR3 contains 17 residues. Looked up from germline, CDR1 is SGHNT and CDR2 is YENEEA. This chain's CDR3 is CASSLGGLAGGSETQYF. The CDR3 DNA reads as TGTGCCAGCAGCTTAGGCGGACTAGCGGGAGGGTCAGAGACCCAGTACTTC.

The chain uses TRBV27 and TRBJ2-6; 7 bases agree with TRBD1. The V gene end was trimmed by 7 bases and the J gene end by 3 bases; junction bases not matched to a gene: 6. Per germline, CDR1 MNHEY and CDR2 SMNVEV (reference sequence). The CDR3 is 15 amino acids. The CDR3 DNA is TGTGCCAGCACTAAAACAGGGGTTGGGGCCAACGTCCTGACTTTC. Its translation is CASTKTGVGANVLTF. Full variable domain (remainder filled in from reference TRBV27 and TRBJ2-6): EAQVTQNPRYLITVTGKKLTVTCSQNMNHEYMSWYRQDPGLGLRQIYYSMNVEVTDKGDVPEGYKVSRKEKRNFPLILESPSPNQTSLYFCASTKTGVGANVLTFGAGSRLTVL.

This chain links TRBV27 with TRBJ2-3, with 10 bases that match TRBD2. V dropped 1 base and J dropped 1; count of bases not matched to a gene: 8. CDR1 MNHEY and CDR2 SMNVEV come from the germline V gene (reference sequence). This CDR3 comprises 18 residues. The CDR3 DNA sequence: TGTGCCAGCAGTTTATATGGCCTAGCGGGGGAGGGCACAGATACGCAGTATTTT. Its protein is CASSLYGLAGEGTDTQYF.

V and J are TRBV3-1 (or the pseudogene TRBV3-2) and TRBJ2-1, with TRBD2 identical over 9 bases. The CDR3 totals 17 residues. The trim removed 4 bases at V and 4 bases at J, leaving 11 bases unmatched. Germline V gives CDR1 LGHDT, CDR2 YNNKEL (reference sequence). CDR3 protein: CASSPGNLAGRYNEQFF. In DNA, the CDR3 is TGTGCCAGCAGCCCTGGAAATCTAGCGGGGCGTTACAATGAGCAGTTCTTC.

This sequence joins TRBV5-4 and TRBJ2-1, with 13 bases that match TRBD2. The CDR3 length is 15 residues. V dropped 1 base and J dropped 9; count of bases not matched to a gene: 4. Germline assignment: CDR1 SGHNT and CDR2 YYREEE (reference sequence). The CDR3: CASSLPGLAGSEQFF. The CDR3, as DNA: TGTGCCAGCAGCTTGCCGGGACTAGCGGGAAGTGAGCAGTTCTTC.

The chain employs TRBV24-1 and TRBJ2-3; D remains unclear. The V end was cut by 6 bases, the J end by 6 bases, with 18 bases between. The CDR3 length is 15 residues. The germline V gene encodes CDR1 KGHDR and CDR2 SFDVKD. CDR3 loop: CATSPRSRGRDTQYF. The CDR3 bases are TGTGCCACCAGTCCCCGTAGTCGAGGCCGGGATACGCAGTATTTT.

This clone appeared a single time. This chain connects TRBV30 to TRBJ1-6; a possible D gene is TRBD1 (6 bases). The CDR3 is made up of 13 amino acids. V was trimmed by 1 base and J by 7 bases, leaving 8 bases between them. Germline V gives CDR1 GTSNPN, CDR2 SVGIG (reference sequence). The CDR3 coding sequence is TGTGCCTGGAGTGGGACAGTAAATTCACCCCTCCACTTT. Translating it yields CAWSGTVNSPLHF. Full variable domain (outside the CDR3, taken from reference TRBV30 and TRBJ1-6): SQTIHQWPATLVQPVGSPLSLECTVEGTSNPNLYWYRQAAGRGLQLLFYSVGIGQISSEVPQNLSASRPQDRQFILSSKKLLLSDSGFYLCAWSGTVNSPLHFGNGTRLTVT.

The chain has TRBV19 and TRBJ2-1; 10 bases match TRBD2. The length of the CDR3 is 15 residues. The germline CDR1 and CDR2 sequences are LNHDA and SQIVND (reference sequence). Trimming cost V 3 bases and J 6 bases; bases outside gene matches: 5. The CDR3 sequence is CASSISSGGTNEQFF. CDR3 coding DNA: TGTGCCAGTAGTATTTCTAGCGGGGGTACCAATGAGCAGTTCTTC.

The chain joins TRBV30 to TRBJ1-1; perhaps TRBD1 as D (6 bases). Trimming removed 4 bases from V and 2 bases from J, with 14 bases in between. The CDR3 has 14 amino acids. Germline CDR1 reads GTSNPN; CDR2 reads SVGIG (reference sequence). DNA for the CDR3: TGTGCCTGGAAAGGGGGAAGGGTTAACACTGAAGCTTTCTTT. This encodes CAWKGGRVNTEAFF.

The V and J genes are TRBV28 and TRBJ1-1; 8 bases agree with TRBD1. This CDR3 spans 13 amino acids. Germline loops: CDR1 MDHEN, CDR2 SYDVKM. With 5 bases clipped from V and 5 bases from J, the junction kept 4 bases outside the gene matches. DNA of the CDR3: TGTGCCAGCAGTGACAGGGGAGGGACTGAAGCTTTCTTT. Protein: CASSDRGGTEAFF. The full variable domain, its missing parts supplied by reference TRBV28 and TRBJ1-1, is DVKVTQSSRYLVKRTGEKVFLECVQDMDHENMFWYRQDPGLGLRLIYFSYDVKMKEKGDIPEGYSVSREKKERFSLILESASTNQTSMYLCASSDRGGTEAFFGQGTRLTVV.

This chain connects TRBV6-1 to TRBJ2-5; perhaps TRBD2 as D (6 bases). CDR3 length: 16 amino acids. V lost 1 base, J lost 1 base, and 13 bases lay in between. Germline lookup yields CDR1 MNHNS and CDR2 SASEGT. The CDR3 DNA follows: TGTGCCAGCAGTGAAGTTTATTGGAGGGGCCAAGAGACCCAGTACTTC. Its protein is CASSEVYWRGQETQYF.

The rearrangement uses TRBV7-9 and TRBJ1-4; D might be TRBD1 (6 bases). This CDR3 has 16 amino acids. The germline CDR1 and CDR2 sequences are SEHNR and FQNEAQ (reference sequence). V was shortened by 5 bases and J by 0 bases, with 13 bases between the two germline ends. The CDR3 region is CASSRLGTPTNEKLFF. The CDR3 coding sequence is TGTGCCAGCAGCCGCCTCGGGACACCAACTAATGAAAAACTGTTTTTT.

This clone appeared once. V and J are TRBV7-6 and TRBJ2-3; weak D call: TRBD2 (6 bases). Germline V lookup: CDR1 SGHVS, CDR2 FNYEAQ. The CDR3 is made up of 15 amino acids. The ends were cut back, 3 bases at V and 11 bases at J, with 21 bases in the middle. CDR3 sequence reads: CASSLGAYSGIGQYF. For the CDR3, the DNA is TGTGCCAGCAGCTTGGGCGCATATAGCGGAATAGGGCAGTATTTT.

This chain links TRBV6-6 with TRBJ2-7; the D gene is possibly TRBD2 (5 bases). Between the trimmed V and J ends, which lost 5 bases and 3 bases, there was a span of 11 bases. Germline V gene sequence: CDR1 MNHNY, CDR2 SVGAGI (reference sequence). The CDR3 is made up of 13 amino acids. CDR3 nucleotide sequence: TGTGCCAGCAGTCGGTTCGAGGGCTACGAGCAGTACTTC. It specifies CASSRFEGYEQYF.

The rearrangement joins TRBV7-9 to TRBJ2-1; D call uncertain. Trimming stripped 5 bases from V and 4 bases from J, with 12 bases between. The CDR3 loop spans 14 amino acids. Germline loops: CDR1 SEHNR, CDR2 FQNEAQ (reference sequence). The CDR3: CASSRHSHYNEQFF. CDR3 nucleotides: TGTGCCAGCAGCCGGCACAGTCATTACAATGAGCAGTTCTTC.

V usage is TRBV5-1 and J usage is TRBJ2-2, with 7 positions matching TRBD2. V lost 0 bases to trimming and J lost 4 bases; unmatched junction nucleotides: 6. This CDR3 comprises 16 residues. Looked up from germline, CDR1 is SGHRS and CDR2 is YFSETQ. For the CDR3, the DNA is TGCGCCAGCAGCTTGGTGGCGGGAGAAGGCACCGGGGAGCTGTTTTTT. Translation: CASSLVAGEGTGELFF.

This chain joins TRBV7-4 and TRBJ1-2; 9 bases map to TRBD1. Germline V lookup: CDR1 SGHVT, CDR2 SQSDAQ. V shed 4 bases and J 0 bases; nucleotides not matched to a gene: 18. The CDR3 has 20 residues. The CDR3 DNA reads TGTGCCAGCAGCTCTCATGGGACAGGGTGGGCCAGAAGAGCTAACTATGGCTACACCTTC. This encodes CASSSHGTGWARRANYGYTF. Together with reference TRBV7-4 and TRBJ1-2, the CDR3 gives the full variable domain: GAGVSQSPRYKVAKRGRDVALRCDSISGHVTLYWYRQTLGQGSEVLTYSQSDAQRDKSGRPSGRFSAERPERSVSTLKIQRTEQGDSAVYLCASSSHGTGWARRANYGYTFGSGTRLTVV.

The V call is TRBV5-1, the J call TRBJ1-2; a possible D gene is TRBD1 (5 bases). V lost 4 bases and J lost 5, with 24 bases in between. This CDR3 is 17 amino acids long. The germline V gene has CDR1 SGHRS and CDR2 YFSETQ. This CDR3 is CASSGGSKPTPNYGYTF. CDR3 bases: TGCGCCAGCAGCGGGGGGAGTAAGCCCACGCCGAATTATGGCTACACCTTC.

The chain recombines TRBV7-9 with TRBJ2-5; tentatively, D is TRBD1 (5 bases). Germline V CDR1 and CDR2: SEHNR, FQNEAQ (reference sequence). This CDR3 has 14 amino acids. The V end was cut by 9 bases, the J end by 5 bases, with 19 bases between. The CDR3 loop is CASIIGAPIETQYF. CDR3 sequence (DNA): TGTGCCAGTATAATTGGGGCCCCCATTGAGACCCAGTACTTC.

V and J are TRBV7-2 and TRBJ1-2, with 7 bases fitting TRBD1. The CDR3 length is 14 residues. Germline V gene lookup returns CDR1 SGHTA and CDR2 FQGNSA. Losses at the gene ends were 5 bases for V and 7 bases for J; bases not matched to a gene: 10. The CDR3 nucleotides are TGTGCCAGCAGCCAGGGGGTCAGGGTCATTGGCTACACCTTC. The encoded protein is CASSQGVRVIGYTF.

This chain links TRBV5-1 with TRBJ2-3, with 16 bases lining up with TRBD2. Germline trimming cut 2 bases from V and 0 bases from J; bases unmatched to any gene: 6. The CDR3 sequence is 19 residues long. Germline assignment: CDR1 SGHRS and CDR2 YFSETQ. The CDR3 bases are TGCGCCAGCAGCTTCCGGGCGGGACTAGCGGGGGGGAGCACAGATACGCAGTATTTT. Encoded protein: CASSFRAGLAGGSTDTQYF.